This TCR beta chain derives from a study of blood T cell repertoires in COVID-19. On the study more broadly: The samples span acute and convalescent COVID-19 from the United States, Italy and Spain.

CDR3 length: 14 residues. CDR1 and CDR2 (germline): LNHDA, SQIVND (reference sequence). The ends lost 5 bases at V and 6 bases at J; junction bases unmatched: 4. Libraries were prepared by immunoSEQ multiplex PCR; TCRdb keeps only in-frame clonotypes and omits some of them. The repertoire holds roughly 70,000 clones, around 90% seen once, with 1.4% in the top ten. The receptor's source is a human donor in a cohort sampled during active COVID-19. The sequenced material came from peripheral blood. The rearrangement joins TRBV19 to TRBJ2-1; 10 bases fit TRBD2. As DNA, the CDR3 is TGTGCCAGTAGTGAGCTAGCGGGGGTCAATGAGCAGTTCTTC. Translating gives CASSELAGVNEQFF. The variable domain in full, completed from reference TRBV19 and TRBJ2-1, reads DGGITQSPKYLFRKEGQNVTLSCEQNLNHDAMYWYRQDPGQGLRLIYYSQIVNDFQKGDIAEGYSVSREKKESFPLTVTSAQKNPTAFYLCASSELAGVNEQFFGPGTRLTVL.